One sample yielded the 16 T cell receptor beta chains listed below, sequenced in a study of blood T cell repertoires in COVID-19. The assay was immunoSEQ multiplex PCR, and TCRdb's table has in-frame clones only and misses some. The table lists 25,000 to 35,000 clones, 89% of them singletons. The sequencing input was peripheral blood. The receptors were gathered from a woman aged 40 to 50 with active or convalescent COVID-19.

The gene calls are TRBV27 and TRBJ1-1, with 7 bases matching TRBD1. Losses at the gene ends were 4 bases for V and 1 base for J; bases not matched to a gene: 9. Germline values: CDR1 MNHEY, CDR2 SMNVEV (reference sequence). The CDR3 runs to 16 residues. The chain's CDR3 is CASSSPLGGGNTEAFF. DNA of the CDR3: TGTGCCAGCAGTTCCCCCCTAGGGGGCGGGAACACTGAAGCTTTCTTT.

This chain uses TRBV15 with TRBJ2-4, with a tentative D call TRBD2 (6 bases). Per the germline V gene, CDR1 is LNHNV and CDR2 is YYDKDF (reference sequence). CDR3 length: 14 amino acids. Trimming took off 7 bases at V and 6 bases at J, with 16 bases between the two ends. CDR3 sequence reads: CATKGGGTRNIQYF. Written as DNA, the CDR3 is TGTGCCACCAAGGGAGGAGGGACCAGAAACATTCAGTACTTC.

The chain couples TRBV6-5 to TRBJ1-2, with 7 nucleotides matching TRBD1. From germline, CDR1 is MNHEY and CDR2 SVGAGI. The CDR3 runs to 15 residues. With 4 bases clipped from V and 4 bases from J, the junction kept 9 bases outside the gene matches. The CDR3 sequence: CASSLTEGAPYGYTF. The CDR3 nucleotides read TGTGCCAGCAGTTTAACAGAGGGGGCTCCCTATGGCTACACCTTC.

Here the CDR3 DNA reads TGTGCCAGCAGCCAGCTACAGGGTTCCTCTGGCTACACCTTC. Its translation is CASSQLQGSSGYTF. V and J are TRBV14 and TRBJ1-2; D is possibly TRBD1 (6 bases). V lost 3 bases to trimming and J lost 7 bases, with 15 bases between them. The CDR3 loop spans 14 amino acids. The germline V gene encodes CDR1 SGHDN and CDR2 FVKESK. The full variable domain, its missing parts supplied by reference TRBV14 and TRBJ1-2, is EAGVTQFPSHSVIEKGQTVTLRCDPISGHDNLYWYRRVMGKEIKFLLHFVKESKQDESGMPNNRFLAERTGGTYSTLKVQPAELEDSGVYFCASSQLQGSSGYTFGSGTRLTVV.

J is TRBJ2-6 and V is TRBV5-1; TRBD1 matches at 7 bases. V was pared by 3 bases and J by 3 bases, with 15 bases of the junction left unmatched. Germline V CDR1 and CDR2: SGHRS, YFSETQ. This CDR3 comprises 19 residues. The CDR3 sequence is CASSWATRQGLDGANVLTF. The CDR3 coding sequence is TGCGCCAGCAGCTGGGCCACCCGACAGGGCTTAGATGGGGCCAACGTCCTGACTTTC.

Only a few counts were recorded for this clone. The V call is TRBV7-9, the J call TRBJ1-2; 9 positions agree with TRBD1. V lost 5 bases to trimming and J lost 5 bases; unmatched junction nucleotides: 6. The germline gives CDR1 SEHNR, CDR2 FQNEAQ (reference sequence). The CDR3 is 14 residues long. CDR3 loop: CASSTPGQGYGYTF. In nucleotides, the CDR3 is TGTGCCAGCAGCACTCCTGGACAGGGGTATGGCTACACCTTC.

V gene TRBV24-1 combines with J gene TRBJ2-6; D is perhaps TRBD1 (6 bases). There are 16 residues in the CDR3. Germline V gene sequence: CDR1 KGHDR, CDR2 SFDVKD. Between the trimmed V and J ends, which lost 1 base and 4 bases, there was a span of 10 bases. CDR3 loop: CATSDFQGSGANVLTF. For the CDR3, the DNA is TGTGCCACCAGTGATTTTCAGGGGTCCGGGGCCAACGTCCTGACTTTC.

This rearrangement joins TRBV7-9 to TRBJ2-3; D is perhaps TRBD1 (5 bases). Looked up from germline, CDR1 is SEHNR and CDR2 is FQNEAQ (reference sequence). Trimming stripped 4 bases from V and 2 bases from J, with 10 bases between. CDR3 size: 14 residues. CDR3 DNA: TGTGCCAGCAGCTGGGGCCCGACCACAGATACGCAGTATTTT. Amino acid sequence: CASSWGPTTDTQYF.

The rearrangement links TRBV30 to TRBJ2-7; tentative D call: TRBD2 (5 bases). Trimming left V 5 bases short and J 6 bases short, with 17 bases between. CDR3 length: 13 amino acids. The germline gives CDR1 GTSNPN, CDR2 SVGIG (reference sequence). CDR3 DNA: TGTGCCTGGTGGATAGGAGGCGTTGCCGAGCAGTACTTC. Translated, it gives CAWWIGGVAEQYF.

The CDR3 here is CASPRARNTGELFF. In DNA, the CDR3 is TGTGCCAGCCCCAGGGCCAGGAACACCGGGGAGCTGTTTTTT. The chain couples TRBV6-4 to TRBJ2-2; TRBD1 is a possible D gene (5 bases). Deletions cut 8 bases from V and 1 base from J, with 11 bases between. The CDR3 loop spans 14 amino acids. Germline assignment: CDR1 MRHNA and CDR2 SNTAGT.

The V and J genes are TRBV9 and TRBJ2-1; weak D call: TRBD2 (6 bases). The CDR3 sequence is 15 residues long. Per germline, CDR1 SGDLS and CDR2 YYNGEE. Trimming pared 3 bases from V and 0 bases from J, leaving 10 bases between. CDR3: CASSAGLPSYNEQFF. CDR3 DNA: TGTGCCAGCAGCGCGGGACTCCCCTCCTACAATGAGCAGTTCTTC.

V and J are TRBV6-5 and TRBJ2-1; maybe TRBD1 (6 bases). Germline CDR1 and CDR2: MNHEY and SVGAGI. The CDR3 is 16 amino acids. Trimming stripped 2 bases from V and 8 bases from J, with 19 bases between. CDR3: CASSYSPLTGIDEQFF. DNA of the CDR3: TGTGCCAGCAGTTACAGCCCCCTTACAGGGATCGATGAGCAGTTCTTC.

V is TRBV7-8 and J is TRBJ2-3; TRBD2 matches 11 bases. Germline V gene lookup returns CDR1 SGHVS and CDR2 FQNEAQ. V lost 5 bases to trimming and J lost 3 bases; unmatched junction nucleotides: 7. There are 16 residues in the CDR3. CDR3 loop: CASSPLAGGVTDTQYF. For the CDR3, the DNA is TGTGCCAGCAGCCCCCTAGCGGGGGGTGTTACAGATACGCAGTATTTT.

This clone was detected only a few times. The chain is built from TRBV6-5 and TRBJ1-4, with no clear D. The CDR3 sequence is 15 residues long. Germline V gene data show CDR1 as MNHEY and CDR2 as SVGAGI. Trimming took off 6 bases at V and 0 bases at J, with 11 bases between the two ends. The CDR3 DNA reads as TGTGCCAGCAGGGTGGTGGGAGCAACTAATGAAAAACTGTTTTTT. Amino acids: CASRVVGATNEKLFF.

The CDR3 loop reads CASSPGGVENTEAFF. CDR3 bases: TGTGCCAGCAGCCCCGGGGGAGTGGAGAACACTGAAGCTTTCTTT. The chain employs TRBV5-4 and TRBJ1-1, with D possibly TRBD1 on 5 matching bases. The CDR3 totals 15 residues. The germline V gene encodes CDR1 SGHNT and CDR2 YYREEE (reference sequence). The V and J ends lost 4 bases and 1 base respectively, with 14 bases between them. The whole variable domain, filled in from reference TRBV5-4 and TRBJ1-1, reads ETGVTQSPTHLIKTRGQQVTLRCSSQSGHNTVSWYQQALGQGPQFIFQYYREEENGRGNFPPRFSGLQFPNYSSELNVNALELDDSALYLCASSPGGVENTEAFFGQGTRLTVV.

The chain employs TRBV7-2 and TRBJ1-6; D ambiguous. Germline V gives CDR1 SGHTA, CDR2 FQGNSA. The CDR3 totals 17 residues. Deletions cut 2 bases from V and 1 base from J, with 12 bases between. CDR3 coding DNA: TGTGCCAGCAGCTTATTCGTCGGTAGTTCCTATAATTCACCCCTCCACTTT. Translated: CASSLFVGSSYNSPLHF.